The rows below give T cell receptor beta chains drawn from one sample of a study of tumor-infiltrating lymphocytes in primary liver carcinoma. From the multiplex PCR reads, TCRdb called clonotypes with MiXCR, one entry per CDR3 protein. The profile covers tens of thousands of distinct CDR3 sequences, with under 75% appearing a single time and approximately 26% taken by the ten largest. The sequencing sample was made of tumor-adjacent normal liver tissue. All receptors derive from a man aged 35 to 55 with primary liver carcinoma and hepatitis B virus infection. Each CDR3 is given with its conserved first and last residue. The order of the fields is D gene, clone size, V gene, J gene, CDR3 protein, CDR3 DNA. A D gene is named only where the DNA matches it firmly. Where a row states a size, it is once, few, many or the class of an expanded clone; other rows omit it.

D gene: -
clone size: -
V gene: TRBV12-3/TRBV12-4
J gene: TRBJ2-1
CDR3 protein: CASSYLRVQFF
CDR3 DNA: TGTGCCAGCAGTTACTTACGTGTGCAATTCTTC

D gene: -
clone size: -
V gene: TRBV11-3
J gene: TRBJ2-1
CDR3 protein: CASSLGPVSDQFF
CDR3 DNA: TGTGCCAGCAGCTTAGGGCCCGTGAGTGATCAGTTCTTC

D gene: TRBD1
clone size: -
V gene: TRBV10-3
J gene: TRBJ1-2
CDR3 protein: CAISESQGAYYDYTF
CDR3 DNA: TGTGCCATCAGTGAGTCCCAGGGGGCTTACTATGACTACACTTTC

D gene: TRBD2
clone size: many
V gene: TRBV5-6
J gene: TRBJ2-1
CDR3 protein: CASSLELAGSYNEQFF
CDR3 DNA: TGTGCCAGCAGCTTGGAACTAGCGGGAAGCTACAATGAGCAGTTCTTC

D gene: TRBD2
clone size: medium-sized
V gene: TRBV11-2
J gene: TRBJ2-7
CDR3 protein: CASSSYWGTRSYEQYF
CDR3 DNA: TGTGCCAGCAGCTCGTATTGGGGGACTAGAAGCTACGAGCAGTACTTC

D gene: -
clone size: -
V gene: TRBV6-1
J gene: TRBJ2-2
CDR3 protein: CASSEEGVVGTEELFF
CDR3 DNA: TGTGCCAGCAGTGAAGAAGGGGTTGTCGGGACCGAGGAGCTGTTTTTT

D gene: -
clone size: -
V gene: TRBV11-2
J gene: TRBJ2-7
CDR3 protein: CASSSPGPCEQYF
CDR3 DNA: TGTGCCAGCAGCTCCCCCGGCCCTTGCGAACAGTACTTC

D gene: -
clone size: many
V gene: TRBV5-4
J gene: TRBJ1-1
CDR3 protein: CASSPQWGGNEAFF
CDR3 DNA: TGTGCCAGCAGCCCGCAATGGGGGGGAAATGAAGCTTTCTTT

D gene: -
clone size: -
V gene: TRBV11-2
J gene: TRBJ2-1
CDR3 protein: CASSPTLAGSNEQFF
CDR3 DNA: TGTGCCAGCAGCCCTACACTGGCGGGGAGCAATGAGCAGTTCTTC

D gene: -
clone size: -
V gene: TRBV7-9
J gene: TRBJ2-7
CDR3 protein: CVSSLAAISSYKQYF
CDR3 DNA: TGTGTCAGCAGCTTAGCAGCGATCAGCTCCTACAAGCAGTACTTC